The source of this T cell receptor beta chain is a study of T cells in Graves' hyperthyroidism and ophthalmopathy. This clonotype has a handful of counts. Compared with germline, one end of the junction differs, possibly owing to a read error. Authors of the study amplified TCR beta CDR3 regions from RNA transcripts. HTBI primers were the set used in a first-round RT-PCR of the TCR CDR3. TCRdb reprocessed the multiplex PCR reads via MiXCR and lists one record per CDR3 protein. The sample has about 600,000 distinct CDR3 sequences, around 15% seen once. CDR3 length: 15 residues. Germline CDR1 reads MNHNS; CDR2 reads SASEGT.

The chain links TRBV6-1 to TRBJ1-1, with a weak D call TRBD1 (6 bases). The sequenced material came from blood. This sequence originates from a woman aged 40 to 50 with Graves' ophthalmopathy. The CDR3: CSSNSGGAPNTEAFF. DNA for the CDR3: TGTTCCAGCAATTCGGGGGGGGCTCCGAACACTGAAGCTTTCTTT.